This passage covers 8 T cell receptor beta chains from one sample sequenced in a study of T-cell reconstitution after alpha-beta-depleted transplantation in children. The library targeted TCRbeta and was prepared with unique molecular identifiers. TCRdb processed the PCR reads anew with MiXCR; each CDR3 protein has one entry. Of 580,000 or so distinct CDR3 sequences in the sample, roughly 23% were seen once. The source was PBMCs, mostly from graft donor cells, collected 360 days after TCRalphabeta/CD19-depleted stem cell transplant. The receptors here all came from a boy younger than two who had a stem cell transplant for acute myeloid leukemia, so the T cells may come from the graft donor.

This clonotype was seen at least ten times. V is TRBV10-3 and J is TRBJ1-1; D is undetermined. Trimming removed 3 bases from V and 0 bases from J, with 11 bases in between. The CDR3 contains 15 residues. The V gene's germline CDR1 is ENHRY and CDR2 SYGVKD. The CDR3 loop is CAISDPQRMNTEAFF. CDR3 nucleotides: TGTGCCATCAGTGATCCCCAAAGAATGAACACTGAAGCTTTCTTT.

Only a few counts were recorded for this clonotype. V usage is TRBV11-3 and J usage is TRBJ1-1, with TRBD1 matching 9 bases. CDR3 length: 17 residues. Germline V gives CDR1 SGHNT, CDR2 YENEEA. V trimming: 0 bases; J trimming: 2 bases; junction bases outside the gene matches: 7. The CDR3 here is CASSLEGQGTFNTEAFF. CDR3 nucleotides: TGTGCCAGCAGCTTAGAAGGACAGGGGACCTTTAACACTGAAGCTTTCTTT.

The chain couples TRBV10-3 to TRBJ1-3, with no clear D. The CDR3 loop spans 14 amino acids. The germline V gene has CDR1 ENHRY and CDR2 SYGVKD. The germline V and J ends were trimmed by 3 bases and 0 bases, with 6 bases remaining between them. In DNA, the CDR3 is TGTGCCATCAGTGACGTCAGCTCTGGAAACACCATATATTTT. This gives the protein CAISDVSSGNTIYF.

The chain employs TRBV18 and TRBJ2-2, with a weak D call TRBD1 (6 bases). This CDR3 region has 14 residues. V was clipped by 2 bases and J by 5 bases, with 9 bases between them. Per the germline V gene, CDR1 is KGHSH and CDR2 is LQKENI. CDR3 in amino acids: CASSPSRGTGELFF. The CDR3 region has the DNA TGTGCCAGCTCACCATCGAGGGGGACCGGGGAGCTGTTTTTT.

This clonotype showed up just once. The rearrangement joins TRBV30 to TRBJ1-1; D ambiguous. With 5 bases removed from V and 0 bases from J, the gap between germline ends came to 13 bases. Germline V gene lookup returns CDR1 GTSNPN and CDR2 SVGIG (reference sequence). The CDR3 length is 14 residues. CDR3: CAWYPGILNTEAFF. DNA for the CDR3: TGTGCCTGGTACCCGGGGATTTTGAACACTGAAGCTTTCTTT.

This clonotype came up a few times. In nucleotides, the CDR3 is TGTGCCAGCAAACAGCTCAGACAAGAGACCCAGTACTTC. Translated, it gives CASKQLRQETQYF. The V call is TRBV6-6, the J call TRBJ2-5; the D is unclear. Germline V gives CDR1 MNHNY, CDR2 SVGAGI (reference sequence). The germline V and J ends were trimmed by 7 bases and 2 bases, with 11 bases remaining between them. CDR3 length: 13 amino acids.

This clonotype was seen at least ten times. The chain recombines TRBV6-5 with TRBJ2-5, with D perhaps matching TRBD1 or TRBD2 (5 bases each). The V gene's germline CDR1 is MNHEY and CDR2 SVGAGI. V was pared by 8 bases and J by 1 base, with 11 bases between. CDR3 length: 13 amino acids. CDR3 sequence reads: CASRRTPQETQYF. In DNA form, the CDR3 reads TGTGCCAGCCGGAGGACACCCCAAGAGACCCAGTACTTC.

The chain combines TRBV6-1 with TRBJ1-6; 7 bases align to TRBD1. Trimming at V came to 6 bases and at J to 9 bases, leaving 8 bases not matched to a gene. The germline V gene has CDR1 MNHNS and CDR2 SASEGT. The CDR3 runs 14 residues. CDR3 region: CASRAGTASSPLHF. The DNA for the CDR3 is TGTGCCAGCAGAGCCGGGACAGCTTCTTCACCCCTCCACTTT.